This T cell receptor (beta chain) originates from a study of Ad26.COV2.S vaccination and SARS-CoV-2 variants. Study-wide findings and caveats: Measures of TCR breadth and depth may have fallen short of total T cell responses.

This clone was detected once. What it binds is not known. Data came from immunoSEQ multiplex PCR; TCRdb stores just in-frame clones and leaves some out. The data hold about 320,000 clones, with about 86% observed a single time. Specified treatment: 15 to 20 received Ad26.COV2.S at low or high dose, single or two shots; roughly five received placebo; per-sample allocation not given. The investigators took samples on day 63 after the first vaccine or placebo injection. At a Boston site, the person donating was an adult of 18-55 years. Germline CDR1 and CDR2: SEHNR and FQNEAQ (reference sequence). V was trimmed by 5 bases and J by 1 base, leaving 8 bases between them. This CDR3 comprises 13 residues.

The chain couples TRBV7-9 to TRBJ1-1; D is uncertain. Specimen: peripheral blood, collected in a trial of Ad26.COV2.S vaccine versus placebo. The sequence was obtained from a person between 18 and 65 years old who received the Ad26.COV2.S COVID-19 vaccine or a placebo. This CDR3 is CASSPDWNTEAFF. Here the CDR3 DNA reads TGTGCCAGCAGCCCGGACTGGAACACTGAAGCTTTCTTT.